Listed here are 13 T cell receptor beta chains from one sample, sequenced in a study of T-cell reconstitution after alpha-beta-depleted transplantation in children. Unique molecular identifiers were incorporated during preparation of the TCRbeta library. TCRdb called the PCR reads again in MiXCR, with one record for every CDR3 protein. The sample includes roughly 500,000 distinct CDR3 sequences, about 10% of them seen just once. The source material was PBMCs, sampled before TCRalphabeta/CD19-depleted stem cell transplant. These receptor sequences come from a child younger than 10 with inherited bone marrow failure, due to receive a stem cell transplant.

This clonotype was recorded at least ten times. The chain's CDR3 is CAWGREVYEQYF. The CDR3, as DNA: TGTGCCTGGGGTCGAGAGGTCTACGAGCAGTACTTC. The chain has TRBV30 and TRBJ2-7; no reliable D call. Between the trimmed V and J ends, which lost 5 bases and 3 bases, there was a span of 11 bases. This CDR3 is built from 12 residues. Germline assignment: CDR1 GTSNPN and CDR2 SVGIG (reference sequence).

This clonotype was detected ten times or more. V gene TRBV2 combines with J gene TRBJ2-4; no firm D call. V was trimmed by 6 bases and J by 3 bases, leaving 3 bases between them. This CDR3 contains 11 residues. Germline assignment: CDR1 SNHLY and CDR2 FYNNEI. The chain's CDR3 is CASSDKNIQYF. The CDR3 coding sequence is TGTGCCAGCAGCGACAAAAACATTCAGTACTTC.

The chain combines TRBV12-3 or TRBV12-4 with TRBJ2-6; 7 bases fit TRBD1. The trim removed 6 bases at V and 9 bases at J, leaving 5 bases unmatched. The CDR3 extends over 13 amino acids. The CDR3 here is CASSAGTVNVLTF. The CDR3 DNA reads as TGTGCCAGCAGCGCAGGGACAGTCAACGTCCTGACTTTC.

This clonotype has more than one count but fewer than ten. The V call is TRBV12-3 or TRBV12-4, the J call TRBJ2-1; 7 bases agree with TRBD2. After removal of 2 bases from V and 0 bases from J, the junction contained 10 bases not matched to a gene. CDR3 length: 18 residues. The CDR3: CASSLRALAMSSYNEQFF. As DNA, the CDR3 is TGTGCCAGCAGTTTACGTGCACTAGCGATGAGCTCCTACAATGAGCAGTTCTTC.

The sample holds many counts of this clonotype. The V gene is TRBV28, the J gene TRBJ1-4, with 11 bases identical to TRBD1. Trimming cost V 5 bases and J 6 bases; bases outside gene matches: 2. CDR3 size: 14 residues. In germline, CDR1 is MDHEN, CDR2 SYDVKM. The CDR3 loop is CASSRTGGDEKLFF. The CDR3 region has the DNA TGTGCCAGCAGTCGGACAGGGGGCGATGAAAAACTGTTTTTT.

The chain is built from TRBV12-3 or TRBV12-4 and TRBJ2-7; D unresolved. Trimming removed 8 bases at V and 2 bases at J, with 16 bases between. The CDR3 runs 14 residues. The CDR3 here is CASALMGNPYEQYF. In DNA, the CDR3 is TGTGCCAGCGCCTTAATGGGCAACCCCTACGAGCAGTACTTC.

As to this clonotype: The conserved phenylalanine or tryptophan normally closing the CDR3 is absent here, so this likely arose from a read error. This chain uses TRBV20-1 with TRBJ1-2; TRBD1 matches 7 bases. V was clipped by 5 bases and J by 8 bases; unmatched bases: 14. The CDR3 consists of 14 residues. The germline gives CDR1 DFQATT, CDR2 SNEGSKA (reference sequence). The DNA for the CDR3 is TGCAGTGCTCAAGTGACAGGGACACCACGGGGCTACACCATC. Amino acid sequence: CSAQVTGTPRGYTI.

The CDR3 region has the DNA TGTGCCAGCAGCCGGGGTGGTCAAGTCACCGGGGAGCTGTTTTTT. As protein: CASSRGGQVTGELFF. The chain links TRBV3-1 to TRBJ2-2; no clear D. In germline, CDR1 is LGHDT, CDR2 YNNKEL (reference sequence). CDR3 length equals 15 residues. The ends were cut back, 4 bases at V and 4 bases at J, with 13 bases in the middle.

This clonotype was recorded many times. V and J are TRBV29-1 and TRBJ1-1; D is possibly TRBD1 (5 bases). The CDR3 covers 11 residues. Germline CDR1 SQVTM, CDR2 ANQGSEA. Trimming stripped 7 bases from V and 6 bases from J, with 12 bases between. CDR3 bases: TGCAGCGCACGCAGGGCGGCTGAAGCTTTCTTT. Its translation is CSARRAAEAFF.

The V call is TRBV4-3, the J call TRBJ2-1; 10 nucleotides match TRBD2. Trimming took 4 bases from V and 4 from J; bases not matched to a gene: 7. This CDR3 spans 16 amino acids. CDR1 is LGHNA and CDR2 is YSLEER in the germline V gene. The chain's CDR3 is CASSRKTSGVYNEQFF. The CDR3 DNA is TGCGCCAGCAGCCGAAAAACTAGCGGGGTGTACAATGAGCAGTTCTTC.

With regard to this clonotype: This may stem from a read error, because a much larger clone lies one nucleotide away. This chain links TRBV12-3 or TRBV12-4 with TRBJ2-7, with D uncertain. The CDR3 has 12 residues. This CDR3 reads CASSGSAYERYF. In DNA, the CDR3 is TGTGCCAGCAGTGGCTCCGCCTACGAGCGGTACTTC.

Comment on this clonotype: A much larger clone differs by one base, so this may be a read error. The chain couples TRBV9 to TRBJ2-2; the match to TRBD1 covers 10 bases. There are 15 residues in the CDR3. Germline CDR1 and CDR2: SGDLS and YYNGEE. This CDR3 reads CASSFWDRGTWELFF. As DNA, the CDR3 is TGTGCCAGCAGCTTTTGGGACAGGGGCACCTGGGAGCTGTTTTTT.

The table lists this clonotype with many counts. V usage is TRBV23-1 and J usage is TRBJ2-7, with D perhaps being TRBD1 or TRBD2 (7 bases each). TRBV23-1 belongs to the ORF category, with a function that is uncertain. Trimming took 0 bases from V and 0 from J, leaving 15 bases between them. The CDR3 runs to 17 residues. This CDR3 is CASSQSGRGPNSYEQYF. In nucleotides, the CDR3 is TGCGCCAGCAGTCAATCTGGGAGGGGGCCGAACTCCTACGAGCAGTACTTC.